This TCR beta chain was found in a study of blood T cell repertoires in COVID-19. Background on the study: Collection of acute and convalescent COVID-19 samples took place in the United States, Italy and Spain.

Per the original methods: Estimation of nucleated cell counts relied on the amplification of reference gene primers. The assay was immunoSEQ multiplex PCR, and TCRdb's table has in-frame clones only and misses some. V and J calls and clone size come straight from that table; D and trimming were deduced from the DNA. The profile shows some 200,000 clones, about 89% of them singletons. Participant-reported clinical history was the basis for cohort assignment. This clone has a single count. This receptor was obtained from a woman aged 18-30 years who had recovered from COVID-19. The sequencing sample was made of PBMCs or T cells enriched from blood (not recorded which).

The CDR3 nucleotides read TGTGCCAGCAGCCCCGGCGGGGAGATTGGCTACACCTTC. Translating gives CASSPGGEIGYTF. The rearrangement joins TRBV28 to TRBJ1-2; no reliable D call. Germline V gene lookup returns CDR1 MDHEN and CDR2 SYDVKM. The CDR3 is 13 amino acids. V was trimmed by 6 bases and J by 7 bases, leaving 15 bases between them.